This section outlines one TCR beta chain sequence together with its context. Antigen specificity is unknown. This sample stems from a study of T cells after yellow fever vaccination. Study conclusions and caveats: The presence of abundant clonotypes contaminating from the bulk population was possible in FACS-sorted repertoires.

TCRdb reprocessed the 5' RACE reads with MiXCR, giving one entry per CDR3 protein. Of a few hundred thousand distinct CDR3 sequences in the sample, about 19% were seen once. This TCR was recovered from a man aged 18 to 30 who received the YFV17D yellow fever vaccine. The sequenced sample was PBMCs, obtained before the yellow fever booster vaccination.

The CDR3, as DNA: TGTGCCAGCTCCCTCGACAGGGCCCTTGCTCGCTACACCTTC. This codes for CASSLDRALARYTF. The rearrangement uses TRBV27 and TRBJ1-2; 7 bases align to TRBD1. The ends lost 8 bases at V and 9 bases at J; junction bases unmatched: 15. Germline-derived CDR1 and CDR2 are MNHEY and SMNVEV (reference sequence). The CDR3 is 14 amino acids.